Listed below are T cell receptor beta chains from one sample, sequenced in a study of cytomegalovirus exposure and HLA in healthy donors. Assay used: immunoSEQ multiplex PCR; TCRdb lists only in-frame clones, some missing. The sample lists 100,000 to 120,000 clones, 12% to 15% occurring once. Sample: PBMCs. These receptors all stem from a female donor in good health and CMV-seronegative. CDR3s include the opening cysteine and the closing phenylalanine or tryptophan. The order of the fields is V gene, D gene, clone size, J gene, CDR3 protein, CDR3 DNA. The D gene is left open where the match is weak. A clone size is listed for some rows: how often the clone was seen (once, few, many), or a class if it is expanded.

>TRBV5-6|TRBD2|few|TRBJ2-1
CASSWGGDFNNEQFF
TGTGCCAGCAGCTGGGGGGGGGACTTCAACAATGAGCAGTTCTTC
>TRBV19|TRBD1|-|TRBJ2-7
CASRKDRGTYEQYF
TGTGCCAGTAGGAAGGACAGGGGGACCTACGAGCAGTACTTC
>TRBV27|-|-|TRBJ1-2
CASSLLSGQRVLGYTF
TGTGCCAGCAGTTTATTGTCAGGACAGAGGGTCTTGGGCTACACCTTC
>TRBV7-2|-|few|TRBJ2-6
CASSSPGKAGANVLTF
TGTGCCAGCAGCTCGCCGGGGAAAGCTGGGGCCAACGTCCTGACTTTC
>TRBV5-4|TRBD2|few|TRBJ2-2
CASSLAGLDGTGELFF
TGTGCCAGCAGCTTGGCAGGACTAGACGGCACCGGGGAGCTGTTTTTT
>TRBV2|-|-|TRBJ1-1
CASSRMNTEAFF
TGTGCCAGCAGCAGGATGAACACTGAAGCTTTCTTT
>TRBV7-2|TRBD1|-|TRBJ1-2
CASSLGGLGDSAYGYTF
TGTGCCAGCAGCTTAGGGGGCCTGGGGGACAGTGCCTATGGCTACACCTTC
>TRBV5-4|TRBD2|few|TRBJ2-2
CASSFLREDHTGELFF
TGTGCCAGCAGCTTCCTGCGGGAGGATCACACCGGGGAGCTGTTTTTT
>TRBV4-1|TRBD2|few|TRBJ2-7
CASSQAGTSGRGLEVYEQYF
TGCGCCAGCAGCCAAGCCGGGACTAGCGGGAGGGGGTTGGAGGTCTACGAGCAGTACTTC
>TRBV9|-|few|TRBJ2-1
CASSVVEYNEQFF
TGTGCCAGCAGCGTAGTAGAGTACAATGAGCAGTTCTTC
>TRBV28|TRBD1|few|TRBJ2-2
CASSTGTGGTGELFF
TGTGCCAGCAGTACCGGGACAGGGGGTACCGGGGAGCTGTTTTTT
>TRBV5-1|-|-|TRBJ2-5
CASSLFSRETQYF
TGCGCCAGCAGCTTGTTTTCACGGGAGACCCAGTACTTC
>TRBV4-2|TRBD2|few|TRBJ2-5
CASSRLLAGETQYF
TGTGCCAGCAGCCGATTACTAGCGGGGGAGACCCAGTACTTC
>TRBV29-1|-|-|TRBJ2-7
CSSGTPYEQYF
TGCAGCTCCGGGACACCCTACGAGCAGTACTTC
>TRBV28|-|-|TRBJ2-7
CASSLGRQAYVQYEQYF
TGTGCCAGCAGTTTAGGTCGTCAGGCCTACGTCCAATACGAGCAGTACTTC
>TRBV5-1|TRBD2|-|TRBJ2-5
CASREAGGETQYF
TGCGCCAGCCGAGAGGCCGGGGGGGAGACCCAGTACTTC
>TRBV27|-|few|TRBJ1-5
CASSAGIGNQPQHF
TGTGCCAGCAGTGCGGGAATCGGCAATCAGCCCCAGCATTTT
>TRBV18|-|-|TRBJ2-5
CASSPRAETQYF
TGTGCCAGCTCACCACGCGCAGAGACCCAGTACTTC
>TRBV6-5|TRBD1|few|TRBJ1-1
CASSYRTGWGTEAFF
TGTGCCAGCAGTTACCGGACAGGGTGGGGAACTGAAGCTTTCTTT
>TRBV7-2|-|-|TRBJ2-7
CASSLVGTLSYEQYF
TGTGCCAGCAGCTTAGTCGGGACACTCTCCTACGAGCAGTACTTC
>TRBV29-1|-|-|TRBJ1-1
CSVVTGVTEAFF
TGCAGCGTTGTCACAGGAGTCACTGAAGCTTTCTTT
>TRBV4-3|-|few|TRBJ1-3
CASSQDSSRNTIYF
TGCGCCAGCAGCCAAGATAGCAGTAGAAACACCATATATTTT
>TRBV28|TRBD1|few|TRBJ1-1
CASTLDRVTEAFF
TGTGCCAGCACCTTGGACAGGGTCACTGAAGCTTTCTTT
>TRBV11-2|-|-|TRBJ1-1
CASSLVGEGVGFF
TGTGCCAGCAGCTTAGTGGGTGAGGGTGTGGGTTTCTTT
>TRBV9|-|few|TRBJ2-2
CASSVDPQTSTGELFF
TGTGCCAGCAGCGTAGACCCACAAACCAGCACCGGGGAGCTGTTTTTT
>TRBV18|TRBD2|-|TRBJ2-3
CASSPGLAGEKRDTQYF
TGTGCCAGCTCACCCGGACTAGCGGGAGAAAAGAGGGATACGCAGTATTTT
>TRBV6-1|-|-|TRBJ1-4
CATLVGVTSEKLFF
TGTGCCACCCTAGTGGGGGTGACTAGTGAAAAACTGTTTTTT
>TRBV28|TRBD2|-|TRBJ2-7
CASSPAGEITYEQYF
TGTGCCAGCAGTCCGGCGGGAGAGATAACCTACGAGCAGTACTTC
>TRBV4-1|-|-|TRBJ1-1
CASSQAITGKLNTEAFF
TGCGCCAGCAGCCAAGCTATCACAGGAAAATTAAACACTGAAGCTTTCTTT
>TRBV19|TRBD1|few|TRBJ1-1
CASSTTGDTEAFF
TGTGCCAGTAGTACGACAGGGGACACTGAAGCTTTCTTT
>TRBV6-5|TRBD2|-|TRBJ2-1
CASRTSGRLDEQFF
TGTGCCAGCAGAACTAGCGGGAGACTCGATGAGCAGTTCTTC
>TRBV4-3|TRBD2|-|TRBJ2-7
CASSQDGLAGESYSYEQYF
TGCGCCAGCAGCCAAGATGGACTAGCGGGAGAATCGTACTCCTACGAGCAGTACTTC
>TRBV11-2|TRBD2|few|TRBJ2-3
CASSLLAGKDTQYF
TGTGCCAGCAGCCTACTAGCGGGGAAAGATACGCAGTATTTT
>TRBV25-1|TRBD2|few|TRBJ2-5
CASSPLGTSGGLQETQYF
TGTGCCAGCAGCCCACTGGGGACTAGCGGGGGGCTTCAAGAGACCCAGTACTTC
>TRBV28|TRBD2|-|TRBJ2-7
CASSSLGGLAVAPYEQYF
TGTGCCAGCAGTTCCCTAGGTGGACTAGCGGTAGCGCCCTACGAGCAGTACTTC
>TRBV7-9|-|-|TRBJ1-2
CASSAGDGYTF
TGTGCCAGCAGCGCAGGGGATGGCTACACCTTC
>TRBV6-5|TRBD2|few|TRBJ2-2
CATERERYTGELFF
TGTGCCACCGAGCGGGAGCGGTACACCGGGGAGCTGTTTTTT
>TRBV15|-|few|TRBJ1-6
CATSRDTQGLPLHF
TGTGCCACCAGCAGAGACACACAGGGCTTACCCCTCCACTTT
>TRBV4-3|TRBD1|few|TRBJ2-5
CASSRDRTGQETQYF
TGCGCCAGCAGCCGGGACCGGACAGGGCAAGAGACCCAGTACTTC
>TRBV4-3|-|few|TRBJ1-3
CASSQETAGNTIYF
TGCGCCAGCAGCCAGGAGACGGCTGGAAACACCATATATTTT
>TRBV19|TRBD1|few|TRBJ2-2
CASSWAGGGFSGELFF
TGTGCCAGTAGTTGGGCAGGGGGCGGTTTTAGCGGGGAGCTGTTTTTT
>TRBV13|-|-|TRBJ1-3
CASSLGNTIYF
TGTGCCAGCAGCCTGGGAAACACCATATATTTT
>TRBV13|TRBD1|-|TRBJ1-1
CASSYRGGTGNTEAFF
TGTGCCAGCAGCTACCGAGGAGGGACAGGGAACACTGAAGCTTTCTTT
>TRBV19|TRBD1|-|TRBJ1-1
CASRRQGSANTEAFF
TGTGCCAGTAGGCGACAGGGTAGTGCGAACACTGAAGCTTTCTTT
>TRBV7-2|-|few|TRBJ1-1
CASSFQNMNTEAFF
TGTGCCAGCAGCTTCCAGAATATGAACACTGAAGCTTTCTTT
>TRBV11-2|-|-|TRBJ2-2
CASSLGGGVATGELFF
TGTGCCAGCAGCTTAGGTGGAGGGGTCGCCACCGGGGAGCTGTTTTTT
>TRBV18|TRBD2|few|TRBJ2-7
CASSPPGLAGRGQYF
TGTGCCAGCTCCCCTCCGGGACTAGCGGGAAGGGGGCAGTACTTC
>TRBV7-3|TRBD2|-|TRBJ2-1
CASSRTSGGRLNEQFF
TGTGCCAGCAGCAGGACTAGCGGGGGTCGGCTCAATGAGCAGTTCTTC
>TRBV30|TRBD1|-|TRBJ1-2
CAWSLRPGQGGGYTF
TGTGCCTGGAGCCTGCGCCCGGGACAGGGGGGTGGCTACACCTTC
>TRBV5-4|-|few|TRBJ1-5
CASIPPTGSKSNQPQHF
TGTGCCAGCATCCCGCCTACGGGGAGTAAAAGCAATCAGCCCCAGCATTTT
>TRBV6-5|TRBD1|few|TRBJ1-2
CASSNQGAWGYTF
TGTGCCAGCAGCAACCAGGGGGCGTGGGGCTACACCTTC
>TRBV28|-|-|TRBJ1-2
CASAGDRLGGYTF
TGTGCCAGCGCAGGGGACCGGCTGGGAGGCTACACCTTC
>TRBV5-1|TRBD1|-|TRBJ1-3
CASSLGQGSSGNTIYF
TGCGCCAGCAGCCTGGGACAGGGCTCCTCTGGAAACACCATATATTTT